This T cell receptor beta chain was profiled in a study of Graves' ophthalmopathy and Graves' hyperthyroidism. Study as a whole: There was a collection of peripheral blood at initial diagnosis, before any treatment.

This clonotype was counted many times. Amplification of the TCR beta CDR3 regions used RNA transcripts (as template). After a first-round RT-PCR with HTBI primers, a second-round multiplex PCR was run. MiXCR was run by TCRdb on the multiplex PCR reads, yielding one entry per CDR3 protein. In the table there are about 210,000 distinct CDR3 sequences, about 32% of which are singletons. The CDR3 totals 13 residues. Per germline, CDR1 SNHLY and CDR2 FYNNEI. V lost 5 bases and J lost 5, with 12 bases in between. The specimen was peripheral blood. This sequence joins TRBV2 and TRBJ2-5; D perhaps matches TRBD1 (6 bases). This receptor was obtained from a middle-aged man with Graves' ophthalmopathy. The CDR3 loop is CASSQRGSETQYF. The CDR3 DNA reads as TGTGCCAGCAGTCAAAGGGGGTCGGAGACCCAGTACTTC. Full variable domain (rest looked up from reference TRBV2 and TRBJ2-5): EPEVTQTPSHQVTQMGQEVILRCVPISNHLYFYWYRQILGQKVEFLVSFYNNEISEKSEIFDDQFSVERPDGSNFTLKIRSTKLEDSAMYFCASSQRGSETQYFGPGTRLLVL.